In its sample, the clone carrying this T cell receptor beta chain was seen a few times. In the PCR, 60 Vbeta and 13 Jbeta primers were used. The method was immunoSEQ multiplex PCR; TCRdb's version includes in-frame clones alone and lacks a portion of them. This table holds more than 80,000 clones, 60% to 80% found once. This record belongs to a study of cytomegalovirus exposure and HLA in healthy donors. The sample taken for sequencing was PBMCs. This TCR came from a man in his 60s in good health and CMV-seronegative.

DNA of the CDR3: TGCGCCAGCAGCCAAAGGAGCGGGGGCTCTGGCGGGGAGCTGTTTTTT. Residues: CASSQRSGGSGGELFF. This chain joins TRBV4-1 and TRBJ2-2, with 8 nucleotides matching TRBD2. The germline V gene has CDR1 MGHRA and CDR2 YSYEKL. Trimming removed 2 bases from V and 7 bases from J; junction bases left unmatched: 9. The CDR3 has 16 residues.